This TCR beta chain derives from a study of T cells in Graves' hyperthyroidism and ophthalmopathy. Study-level findings and limits: Blood also showed most of the thyroid clonotypes that were expanded above 0.001.

The germline CDR1 and CDR2 sequences are LGHDT and YNNKEL (reference sequence). The V and J ends lost 1 base and 2 bases respectively, with 14 bases between them. The CDR3 contains 16 residues. Amplification targeted TCR beta CDR3 regions from RNA transcripts. A set of HTBI primers served as the primers for a first-round RT-PCR of the TCR CDR3. One entry per CDR3 protein, called by TCRdb with MiXCR from the multiplex PCR reads. The repertoire holds 350,000 to 450,000 distinct CDR3 sequences, with about 14% as singletons. This clonotype was recorded at least ten times. Its antigen remains unidentified. Sample: blood. The chain carries TRBV3-1 and TRBJ1-1; no clear D. This sequence was found in a man in his forties or fifties with Graves' ophthalmopathy. As DNA, the CDR3 is TGTGCCAGCAGCCAAGCCAGGTCAAGGGCCAACACTGAAGCTTTCTTT. Amino acid sequence: CASSQARSRANTEAFF. Together with reference TRBV3-1 and TRBJ1-1, the CDR3 gives the full variable domain: DTAVSQTPKYLVTQMGNDKSIKCEQNLGHDTMYWYKQDSKKFLKIMFSYNNKELIINETVPNRFSPKSPDKAHLNLHINSLELGDSAVYFCASSQARSRANTEAFFGQGTRLTVV.